A selection of T cell receptor beta chains follows, all from one sample in a study of cytomegalovirus exposure and HLA in healthy donors. Libraries were prepared by immunoSEQ multiplex PCR; TCRdb keeps only in-frame clonotypes and omits some of them. The table shows about 77,000 clones, with more than 75% occurring only once. Source material: PBMCs. These receptors came from a man aged 40-49 years in good health and CMV-seronegative. CDR3s include the opening cysteine and the closing phenylalanine or tryptophan. D genes are given only for firm matches. Size is omitted from some rows. Given values are once, few, many or a class for expanded clones.

d_call	clone_size	v_call	j_call	cdr3_aa	cdr3_nt
.	.	TRBV4-1	TRBJ1-4	CASSGRDLKTGYNEKLFF	TGCGCCAGCAGCGGCCGGGACCTAAAAACAGGGTATAATGAAAAACTGTTTTTT
TRBD1	.	TRBV2	TRBJ2-5	CASTGLGQGQETQYF	TGTGCCAGCACCGGCCTCGGACAGGGACAAGAGACCCAGTACTTC
.	.	TRBV21-1	TRBJ1-5	CASSEARGQKKENAQPQHF	TGTGCCAGCAGCGAGGCAAGGGGACAGAAAAAGGAAAATGCTCAGCCCCAGCATTTT
TRBD1	.	TRBV2	TRBJ1-6	CASLGTGGNSPLHF	TGTGCCAGCCTCGGGACAGGGGGAAATTCACCCCTCCACTTT
TRBD1	.	TRBV9	TRBJ2-5	CASSAGTDQETQYF	TGTGCCAGCAGCGCTGGGACAGACCAAGAGACCCAGTACTTC
TRBD1	few	TRBV2	TRBJ2-5	CASSTRQGRTETQYF	TGTGCCAGCAGTACCAGACAGGGGAGGACAGAGACCCAGTACTTC
TRBD1	.	TRBV4-3	TRBJ1-2	CASSQDRGRGYTF	TGCGCCAGCAGTCAGGACAGGGGGAGAGGCTACACCTTC
TRBD1	.	TRBV28	TRBJ1-5	CASSIAQGAHSNQPQHF	TGTGCCAGCAGTATAGCCCAGGGGGCGCATAGCAATCAGCCCCAGCATTTT
TRBD1	.	TRBV28	TRBJ2-7	CASSPTVLLTGGTEQYF	TGTGCCAGCAGTCCCACGGTCTTGTTAACAGGGGGAACCGAGCAGTACTTC
.	once	TRBV7-2	TRBJ1-6	CASSLDTGGGSPLHF	TGTGCCAGCAGCTTAGATACGGGCGGAGGGTCACCCCTCCACTTT
.	.	TRBV6-6	TRBJ1-1	CASSYRTDTEAFF	TGTGCCAGCAGTTACCGGACAGACACTGAAGCTTTCTTT
.	.	TRBV11-2	TRBJ2-5	CASSLDGWETQYF	TGTGCCAGCAGCTTAGACGGTTGGGAGACCCAGTACTTC
.	.	TRBV19	TRBJ1-2	CASSIPTGREGYTF	TGTGCCAGTAGTATCCCGACAGGTCGTGAGGGCTACACCTTC
.	.	TRBV4-3	TRBJ2-7	CASSQALSGTLNYEQYF	TGCGCCAGCAGCCAAGCCCTTTCTGGGACACTTAACTACGAGCAGTACTTC
TRBD2	.	TRBV9	TRBJ2-5	CASSLGGTRRETQYF	TGTGCCAGCAGCCTAGGGGGGACTAGAAGGGAGACCCAGTACTTC
TRBD2	.	TRBV4-3	TRBJ2-2	CASSQDRAGGAAGVDTGELFF	TGCGCCAGCAGCCAAGATAGAGCGGGGGGGGCGGCCGGAGTGGACACCGGGGAGCTGTTTTTT
TRBD2	.	TRBV5-1	TRBJ2-5	CASSGGTSGGQETQYF	TGCGCCAGCAGCGGCGGGACTAGCGGGGGCCAAGAGACCCAGTACTTC
TRBD1	.	TRBV11-2	TRBJ2-5	CASSFNRGYQETQYF	TGTGCCAGCAGCTTTAACAGGGGGTACCAAGAGACCCAGTACTTC
.	.	TRBV5-1	TRBJ1-1	CASSPPEGNTEAFF	TGCGCCAGCAGCCCGCCAGAGGGGAACACTGAAGCTTTCTTT
TRBD1	few	TRBV19	TRBJ1-6	CASSINQGESYNSPLHF	TGTGCCAGTAGTATAAACCAGGGGGAATCCTATAATTCACCCCTCCACTTT
TRBD1	.	TRBV6-5	TRBJ2-1	CASSYSGTGYNEQFF	TGTGCCAGCAGTTATTCCGGGACAGGCTACAATGAGCAGTTCTTC
.	.	TRBV27	TRBJ2-2	CASTLRGGAGPGELFF	TGTGCCAGCACCCTTAGGGGGGGCGCGGGGCCCGGGGAGCTGTTTTTT
TRBD1	.	TRBV11-1	TRBJ2-2	CASSKQGAPNTGELFF	TGTGCCAGCAGTAAGCAGGGGGCCCCGAACACCGGGGAGCTGTTTTTT
TRBD1	.	TRBV6-5	TRBJ2-3	CASSYSGGQGTDTQYF	TGTGCCAGCAGTTACTCGGGGGGACAGGGCACAGATACGCAGTATTTT
TRBD1	.	TRBV2	TRBJ2-5	CASSESGWRQGNF	TGTGCCAGCAGTGAATCAGGTTGGAGACAGGGGAACTTC
TRBD1	.	TRBV5-4	TRBJ1-1	CASSSTGGTEAFF	TGTGCCAGCAGCAGTACAGGGGGCACTGAAGCTTTCTTT
TRBD1	.	TRBV11-3	TRBJ2-2	CASSRTGVTGELFF	TGTGCCAGCAGTAGGACAGGGGTCACCGGGGAGCTGTTTTTT